The 20 T cell receptor beta chains below were found in one sample sequenced in a study of immune evolution from preneoplasia to lung adenocarcinoma. Profiled with immunoSEQ multiplex PCR; TCRdb holds only in-frame clones, not every one. The table has 11,000 to 15,000 clones, 85% seen once. Input material: FFPE lung adenocarcinoma in situ tissue. The source is a donor of 70 years or more with lung adenocarcinoma.

The rearrangement links TRBV5-8 to TRBJ1-3; a weak D match, TRBD1 (6 bases). V lost 7 bases and J 0 bases, leaving 11 bases between the germline ends. CDR1 and CDR2 (germline): SGHTS, YDEGEE. This CDR3 is built from 14 residues. The CDR3 here is CASGETGSGNTIYF. As DNA, the CDR3 is TGTGCCAGCGGCGAGACAGGCTCTGGAAACACCATATATTTT.

This chain connects TRBV7-3 to TRBJ2-1; D call uncertain. V lost 2 bases, J lost 0 bases, and 5 bases lay in between. The CDR3 is 14 residues long. Per the germline V gene, CDR1 is SGHTA and CDR2 is FQGTGA. The CDR3 coding sequence is TGTGCCAGCAGCTTAGACGGCTCCTACAATGAGCAGTTCTTC. Translation gives CASSLDGSYNEQFF.

The chain couples TRBV28 to TRBJ1-2, with D perhaps TRBD1 (5 bases). Trimming took 3 bases from V and 5 from J, leaving 10 bases between them. CDR1 is MDHEN, CDR2 SYDVKM, per germline. The length of the CDR3 is 13 residues. CDR3 region: CASSFGRAYGYTF. CDR3 DNA: TGTGCCAGCAGTTTTGGCAGGGCGTATGGCTACACCTTC.

The chain couples TRBV14 to TRBJ2-1, with 9 bases matching TRBD2. The V segment lost 4 bases and the J segment 8 bases; nucleotides outside the gene matches: 12. The germline gives CDR1 SGHDN, CDR2 FVKESK. The CDR3 is made up of 16 amino acids. CDR3 protein: CASSPLGSGRLYEQFF. The CDR3, as DNA: TGTGCCAGCAGCCCCCTAGGAAGCGGGAGGTTGTATGAGCAGTTCTTC.

J is TRBJ2-7 and V is TRBV6-5; TRBD2 matches at 7 bases. CDR1 MNHEY and CDR2 SVGAGI come from the germline V gene. V lost 2 bases, J lost 3 bases, and 10 bases stayed unmatched. The CDR3 loop spans 16 amino acids. Written as DNA, the CDR3 is TGTGCCAGCAGTTACGCTGGGCTAGCGGAAAACTACGAGCAGTACTTC. Its protein is CASSYAGLAENYEQYF.

In its sample, this clone was seen once. CDR3 sequence: CASSPGQLDDQPQHF. CDR3 DNA: TGCGCCAGCAGCCCGGGACAGTTGGATGATCAGCCCCAGCATTTT. The chain couples TRBV4-1 to TRBJ1-5, with 7 positions matching TRBD1. The CDR3 is 15 residues long. The V gene's germline CDR1 is MGHRA and CDR2 YSYEKL. V dropped 4 bases and J dropped 5; count of bases not matched to a gene: 8.

J is TRBJ2-7 and V is TRBV28; D gene unclear. The CDR3 consists of 13 residues. Germline V gives CDR1 MDHEN, CDR2 SYDVKM. The V and J ends lost 1 base and 2 bases respectively, with 6 bases between them. The CDR3: CASSLSPTYEQYF. CDR3 coding DNA: TGTGCCAGCAGTTTATCTCCCACCTACGAGCAGTACTTC.

The rearrangement uses TRBV18 and TRBJ2-7; D is possibly TRBD2 (6 bases). There are 15 residues in the CDR3. V dropped 2 bases and J dropped 7 bases, with 18 bases sitting between them. Germline CDR1 KGHSH, CDR2 LQKENI. The DNA for the CDR3 is TGTGCCAGCTCACCAGCCGAGGGGTCGGGGAGGGAGCAGTACTTC. Translated, it gives CASSPAEGSGREQYF.

This clone appeared a few times. V usage is TRBV29-1 and J usage is TRBJ2-3; 11 nucleotides match TRBD1. This CDR3 has 13 residues. V was clipped by 6 bases and J by 5 bases; unmatched bases: 4. Looked up from germline, CDR1 is SQVTM and CDR2 is ANQGSEA. CDR3 nucleotide sequence: TGCAGCGTAAGGACAGGGGGCAAAGATACGCAGTATTTT. This encodes CSVRTGGKDTQYF.

The chain carries TRBV28 and TRBJ1-3, with D unclear. Germline CDR1 reads MDHEN; CDR2 reads SYDVKM. The length of the CDR3 is 13 residues. V was trimmed by 4 bases and J by 8 bases, leaving 12 bases between them. The CDR3 loop is CASSWSPQDTIYF. The CDR3 DNA reads as TGTGCCAGCAGTTGGAGCCCGCAGGACACCATATATTTT.

This rearrangement joins TRBV19 to TRBJ2-2; possible D gene TRBD2, 7 bases. V was cut by 5 bases and J by 8 bases, with 24 bases left in between. The germline CDR1 and CDR2 sequences are LNHDA and SQIVND (reference sequence). CDR3 length equals 17 residues. The CDR3 spells CASSSPSSGGPRGELFF. The DNA of the CDR3 is TGTGCCAGTAGTTCCCCTTCGTCGGGGGGCCCCAGGGGGGAGCTGTTTTTT.

The chain is built from TRBV25-1 and TRBJ2-5; D not certain. V was trimmed by 6 bases and J by 5 bases, leaving 22 bases between them. Germline CDR1 and CDR2: MGHDK and SYGVNS. This CDR3 has 16 amino acids. The CDR3 protein is CASSISRMSTGETQYF. The CDR3 DNA sequence: TGTGCCAGCAGCATCAGCCGGATGTCCACCGGGGAGACCCAGTACTTC. Complete variable domain (other parts from reference TRBV25-1 and TRBJ2-5): EADIYQTPRYLVIGTGKKITLECSQTMGHDKMYWYQQDPGMELHLIHYSYGVNSTEKGDLSSESTVSRIRTEHFPLTLESARPSHTSQYLCASSISRMSTGETQYFGPGTRLLVL.

The J gene is TRBJ1-1, the V gene TRBV28; possible D gene TRBD1, 6 bases. V shed 8 bases and J shed 4 bases, with 11 bases lying between them. Germline CDR1 and CDR2: MDHEN and SYDVKM. The CDR3 has 12 residues. The CDR3 DNA is TGTGCCAGCTTAACAGGGAGCACTGAAGCTTTCTTT. This sequence encodes CASLTGSTEAFF.

The chain couples TRBV7-2 to TRBJ2-1, with D unresolved. Trimming cost V 2 bases and J 6 bases, with 2 bases left between them. Germline CDR1 and CDR2: SGHTA and FQGNSA. CDR3 length: 11 residues. Here the CDR3 reads CASSLINEQFF. The CDR3 nucleotides are TGTGCCAGCAGCTTAATCAATGAGCAGTTCTTC.

This clone was counted a few times. The chain is built from TRBV30 and TRBJ1-6; TRBD1 might be the D (5 bases). Trimming stripped 5 bases from V and 6 bases from J, with 14 bases between. This CDR3 has 14 residues. Germline assignment: CDR1 GTSNPN and CDR2 SVGIG (reference sequence). The CDR3 DNA reads TGTGCCTGGGGGGCCGGAGATGTTAATTCACCCCTCCACTTT. It encodes CAWGAGDVNSPLHF. The whole variable domain, filled in from reference TRBV30 and TRBJ1-6, reads SQTIHQWPATLVQPVGSPLSLECTVEGTSNPNLYWYRQAAGRGLQLLFYSVGIGQISSEVPQNLSASRPQDRQFILSSKKLLLSDSGFYLCAWGAGDVNSPLHFGNGTRLTVT.

The V call is TRBV7-2, the J call TRBJ2-3; 7 nucleotides align to TRBD2. The CDR3 contains 14 residues. V shed 3 bases and J 11 bases; nucleotides not matched to a gene: 11. Germline values: CDR1 SGHTA, CDR2 FQGNSA. This chain's CDR3 is CASSLSYRDYQQYF. CDR3 nucleotides: TGTGCCAGCAGCTTGTCTTACCGGGACTACCAGCAGTATTTT.

The chain carries TRBV10-3 and TRBJ2-1, with 8 positions matching TRBD2. V lost 2 bases and J lost 6; bases outside the gene matches: 3. Germline V gives CDR1 ENHRY, CDR2 SYGVKD. The CDR3 totals 14 residues. CDR3 amino acids: CAISEGTRGNEQFF. CDR3 DNA sequence: TGTGCCATCAGTGAGGGGACTAGAGGCAATGAGCAGTTCTTC.

In this sample, this clone turned up once. The rearrangement joins TRBV28 to TRBJ2-7; no reliable D call. This CDR3 spans 16 amino acids. V was clipped by 4 bases and J by 4 bases, with 20 bases between them. Germline V gene data show CDR1 as MDHEN and CDR2 as SYDVKM. CDR3 sequence reads: CASSSVVQKLTYEQYF. The CDR3 coding sequence is TGTGCCAGCAGTTCAGTCGTGCAGAAACTGACGTACGAGCAGTACTTC. Full variable domain (remainder filled in from reference TRBV28 and TRBJ2-7): DVKVTQSSRYLVKRTGEKVFLECVQDMDHENMFWYRQDPGLGLRLIYFSYDVKMKEKGDIPEGYSVSREKKERFSLILESASTNQTSMYLCASSSVVQKLTYEQYFGPGTRLTVT.

This chain joins TRBV28 and TRBJ2-3; no reliable D call. Germline CDR1 reads MDHEN; CDR2 reads SYDVKM. The length of the CDR3 is 15 residues. V was pared by 2 bases and J by 5 bases, with 14 bases between. CDR3: CASSLDWLNGDTQYF. CDR3 in DNA: TGTGCCAGCAGTTTAGACTGGCTGAACGGAGATACGCAGTATTTT.

The V and J genes are TRBV29-1 and TRBJ2-7, with D possibly being TRBD2 (5 bases). This CDR3 is built from 13 residues. Germline loops: CDR1 SQVTM, CDR2 ANQGSEA. V lost 4 bases and J 0 bases, leaving 10 bases between the germline ends. The CDR3 DNA reads as TGCAGCGTTGCAAGAGCGGCCTCCTACGAGCAGTACTTC. As protein: CSVARAASYEQYF.